Below, 3 T cell receptor beta chains from the same sample are listed, as sequenced in a study of T-cell reconstitution after alpha-beta-depleted transplantation in children. A TCRbeta library incorporating unique molecular identifiers was prepared. TCRdb processed the PCR reads anew with MiXCR; each CDR3 protein has one entry. The profile shows about 230,000 distinct CDR3 sequences, roughly a tenth of them singletons. The source material was PBMCs from the stem cell graft donor, sampled from the stem cell graft. The receptors stem from a human donor who donated a stem cell graft to a child with SCID.

The chain joins TRBV7-9 to TRBJ2-7, with a possible D match to TRBD2 (5 bases). CDR3 length: 15 amino acids. Germline assignment: CDR1 SEHNR and CDR2 FQNEAQ (reference sequence). Deletions cut 5 bases from V and 7 bases from J, with 21 bases between. Written as DNA, the CDR3 is TGTGCCAGCAGCCCGGGGTCGGTTCTTTATGGAGAGCAGTACTTC. It yields the protein CASSPGSVLYGEQYF.

This clonotype has ten or more counts. This CDR3 is CASRSGQGAMTGELFF. CDR3 sequence (DNA): TGTGCCAGCAGATCGGGGCAGGGGGCAATGACCGGGGAGCTGTTTTTT. The J gene is TRBJ2-2, the V gene TRBV6-1; TRBD1 agrees at 8 bases. Germline assignment: CDR1 MNHNS and CDR2 SASEGT. The J segment lost 5 bases and the V segment lost 6 bases, leaving 11 bases of the junction unmatched. The CDR3 is 16 residues long.

In this sample, this clonotype turned up many times. This sequence joins TRBV12-3 or TRBV12-4 and TRBJ2-7; D gene unclear. V lost 6 bases to trimming and J lost 3 bases, with 12 bases between them. The CDR3 extends over 13 amino acids. The CDR3 protein is CASSAGPGYEQYF. In nucleotides, the CDR3 is TGTGCCAGCAGCGCCGGACCAGGCTACGAGCAGTACTTC.